The entry that follows covers one TCR beta chain sequence. As yet, its antigen is unknown. This specimen comes from a study of blood T cells in healthy people across ages. Study conclusions and caveats: A roughly linear fall in TCR beta diversity per million T cells was seen with increasing age.

Per the germline V gene, CDR1 is SGHRS and CDR2 is YFSETQ. V lost 0 bases, J lost 1 base, and 7 bases lay in between. The CDR3 runs to 14 residues. Sample-barcoded 5' priming and a J-beta primer mix drove a second PCR of about 7 to 12 cycles. Unique molecular identifiers of 12 random nucleotides labeled each cDNA. Via MiXCR, TCRdb re-called the 5' RACE reads, giving one row per CDR3 protein. The data hold approximately 1.5 million distinct CDR3 sequences, with about 31% observed a single time. Caucasian individuals from Russia who were healthy and aged roughly 6 to 95 acted as donors. Every sample yielded at least 6.5 million isolated PBMCs.

This chain links TRBV5-1 with TRBJ2-5; D is uncertain. The receptor was isolated from a woman aged 25 to 39 in good health. The specimen sequenced was blood. The CDR3 nucleotides are TGCGCCAGCAGCTTGGGGGCGCCCCAAGAGACCCAGTACTTC. Its translation: CASSLGAPQETQYF. Full variable domain (outside the CDR3, taken from reference TRBV5-1 and TRBJ2-5): KAGVTQTPRYLIKTRGQQVTLSCSPISGHRSVSWYQQTPGQGLQFLFEYFSETQRNKGNFPGRFSGRQFSNSRSEMNVSTLELGDSALYLCASSLGAPQETQYFGPGTRLLVL.